A single sample gave rise to the 24 T cell receptor beta chains below, sequenced in a study of cytomegalovirus exposure and HLA in healthy donors. PCR used 60 Vbeta primers and 13 Jbeta primers. Assay used: immunoSEQ multiplex PCR; TCRdb lists only in-frame clones, some missing. The top ten hold 0.6% to 0.95% of the sample, which has fewer than 200,000 clones, approximately 80% seen once. The specimen sequenced was PBMCs. The receptors derive from a female donor in good health and CMV-seronegative.

The V gene is TRBV2, the J gene TRBJ2-1; the match to TRBD1 covers 11 bases. CDR1 and CDR2 from the germline V gene are SNHLY and FYNNEI. The J segment lost 6 bases and the V segment lost 6 bases, leaving 4 bases of the junction unmatched. The CDR3 totals 14 residues. The CDR3 sequence is CASSAGTGGNEQFF. The CDR3 bases are TGTGCCAGCAGCGCCGGGACAGGGGGCAATGAGCAGTTCTTC.

V usage is TRBV18 and J usage is TRBJ2-7; D gene ambiguous. From germline, CDR1 is KGHSH and CDR2 LQKENI. The CDR3 extends over 14 amino acids. The V end was cut by 2 bases, the J end by 0 bases, with 8 bases between. The CDR3 sequence is CASSPLQSSYEQYF. CDR3 coding DNA: TGTGCCAGCTCACCATTACAGAGCTCCTACGAGCAGTACTTC.

This rearrangement joins TRBV19 to TRBJ2-3; TRBD2 agrees at 9 bases. Germline values: CDR1 LNHDA, CDR2 SQIVND (reference sequence). With V trimmed by 5 bases and J by 2 bases, 5 bases remained unmatched. CDR3 length equals 15 residues. DNA for the CDR3: TGTGCCAGTAGTGCTAGCGGGACCATCACAGATACGCAGTATTTT. Amino acid sequence: CASSASGTITDTQYF.

On this clone: One end of the junction varies from germline; a read error may be responsible. V and J are TRBV7-2 and TRBJ2-6; TRBD1 is a possible D gene (5 bases). The CDR3 loop spans 14 amino acids. Per the germline V gene, CDR1 is SGHTA and CDR2 is FQGNSA. CDR3 in amino acids: CASSLDSGANGLTF. DNA for the CDR3: TGTGCCAGCAGCTTAGACTCTGGGGCCAACGGCCTGACTTTC.

Written as DNA, the CDR3 is TGCGCCAGCAGTGACGGCTACGAGCAGTACTTC. It yields the protein CASSDGYEQYF. The chain employs TRBV10-1 and TRBJ2-7; no reliable D call. CDR1 and CDR2 from the germline V gene are WNHNN and SYGVQD (reference sequence). This CDR3 is built from 11 residues. Trimming took 3 bases from V and 3 from J, leaving 3 bases between them.

CDR3 in DNA: TGTGCCAGCAGCTCCACCGGGACAGGTACCACAGATACGCAGTATTTT. It codes for CASSSTGTGTTDTQYF. This rearrangement joins TRBV7-3 to TRBJ2-3, with TRBD1 identical over 8 bases. V shed 4 bases, J shed 2 bases, and the junction held 8 bases outside the gene matches. This CDR3 has 16 residues. In germline, CDR1 is SGHTA, CDR2 FQGTGA.

This chain links TRBV11-1 with TRBJ2-7, with 11 bases identical to TRBD2. CDR1 and CDR2 (germline): SGHAT, FQDESV (reference sequence). With 5 bases clipped from V and 7 bases from J, the junction kept 10 bases outside the gene matches. The CDR3 runs 15 residues. CDR3 coding DNA: TGTGCCAGCAGCCAACCGACTAGCGGGACAGGGGAGCAGTACTTC. Amino acid sequence: CASSQPTSGTGEQYF.

The chain is built from TRBV28 and TRBJ2-2; D may be TRBD1 (6 bases). CDR1 and CDR2 from the germline V gene are MDHEN and SYDVKM. V was clipped by 6 bases and J by 5 bases, with 13 bases between them. The CDR3 contains 14 residues. CDR3: CASRPGALTGELFF. The DNA of the CDR3 is TGTGCCAGCAGGCCAGGGGCCTTGACCGGGGAGCTGTTTTTT.

There are a few counts of this clone. The chain combines TRBV30 with TRBJ2-7, with D unclear. Per germline, CDR1 GTSNPN and CDR2 SVGIG (reference sequence). The CDR3 runs to 13 residues. V was cut by 6 bases and J by 0 bases, with 12 bases left in between. The CDR3 sequence is CACNLHSSYEQYF. In DNA, the CDR3 is TGTGCCTGTAACCTGCACAGCTCCTACGAGCAGTACTTC. The full variable domain, in which reference TRBV30 and TRBJ2-7 provide the parts outside the CDR3, is SQTIHQWPATLVQPVGSPLSLECTVEGTSNPNLYWYRQAAGRGLQLLFYSVGIGQISSEVPQNLSASRPQDRQFILSSKKLLLSDSGFYLCACNLHSSYEQYFGPGTRLTVT.

J is TRBJ2-5 and V is TRBV5-1; TRBD2 aligns across 8 bases. This CDR3 spans 14 amino acids. V lost 0 bases, J lost 11 bases, and 9 bases stayed unmatched. The germline V gene has CDR1 SGHRS and CDR2 YFSETQ. CDR3 DNA sequence: TGCGCCAGCAGCTTGGGTAGCGGGACAAATGAGCAGTACTTC. Protein: CASSLGSGTNEQYF.

The V gene is TRBV7-9, the J gene TRBJ2-6; D call uncertain. The V end lost 4 bases, the J end lost 4 bases, and 11 bases lay between the germline ends. Germline loops: CDR1 SEHNR, CDR2 FQNEAQ (reference sequence). The CDR3 consists of 15 residues. The CDR3 protein is CASSSYTKGANVLTF. In DNA form, the CDR3 reads TGTGCCAGCAGCTCTTATACAAAGGGGGCCAACGTCCTGACTTTC.

J is TRBJ2-5 and V is TRBV9; TRBD1 matches 7 bases. This CDR3 contains 14 residues. With V trimmed by 1 base and J by 1 base, 1 base remained unmatched. Germline CDR1 and CDR2: SGDLS and YYNGEE. The CDR3 bases are TGTGCCAGCAGCGTACAGGGGGTCCAAGAGACCCAGTACTTC. Protein sequence: CASSVQGVQETQYF.

This chain joins TRBV10-3 and TRBJ1-2; 11 bases are a match to TRBD1. This CDR3 has 14 amino acids. V lost 10 bases to trimming and J lost 2 bases; unmatched junction nucleotides: 6. CDR1 is ENHRY, CDR2 SYGVKD, per germline. CDR3 bases: TGTGCCACCACTCGGACAGGGGGCAACTATGGCTACACCTTC. Its protein product is CATTRTGGNYGYTF.

The J gene is TRBJ2-3, the V gene TRBV9; 8 positions agree with TRBD2. Per germline, CDR1 SGDLS and CDR2 YYNGEE. The CDR3 length is 16 residues. Losses at the gene ends were 4 bases for V and 2 bases for J; bases not matched to a gene: 9. The CDR3 DNA is TGTGCCAGCAGCACTCGAGCGGGAGTGATCACAGATACGCAGTATTTT. Translation gives CASSTRAGVITDTQYF.

This chain uses TRBV9 with TRBJ2-1; a possible D gene is TRBD1 (5 bases). The ends were cut back, 3 bases at V and 2 bases at J, with 9 bases in the middle. This CDR3 has 14 amino acids. In germline, CDR1 is SGDLS, CDR2 YYNGEE. This CDR3 is CASSERQTYNEQFF. Written as DNA, the CDR3 is TGTGCCAGCAGCGAAAGACAGACCTACAATGAGCAGTTCTTC.

This chain links TRBV28 with TRBJ2-7; TRBD1 agrees at 9 bases. The CDR3 is 14 amino acids. V shed 4 bases, J shed 8 bases, and the junction held 9 bases outside the gene matches. Germline V gives CDR1 MDHEN, CDR2 SYDVKM. The CDR3 bases are TGTGCCAGCAGTTCCAACCCCGGACAGGGGAAGCAGTACTTC. It translates to CASSSNPGQGKQYF.

The V and J genes are TRBV10-3 and TRBJ1-2; 8 bases agree with TRBD1. The V segment lost 4 bases and the J segment 7 bases; nucleotides outside the gene matches: 8. Per the germline V gene, CDR1 is ENHRY and CDR2 is SYGVKD. The length of the CDR3 is 14 residues. The CDR3 loop is CAISGNQGAGGYTF. The DNA of the CDR3 is TGTGCCATCAGTGGGAACCAGGGGGCGGGTGGCTACACCTTC.

This clone was observed once. V gene TRBV2 combines with J gene TRBJ2-7; D call uncertain. V was pared by 0 bases and J by 2 bases, with 8 bases between. This CDR3 comprises 14 residues. Germline assignment: CDR1 SNHLY and CDR2 FYNNEI. The DNA for the CDR3 is TGTGCCAGCAGTGAAGCCGGCAGGACCTACGAGCAGTACTTC. Its protein is CASSEAGRTYEQYF.

V usage is TRBV12-5 and J usage is TRBJ1-6; D is unresolved. V gave up 1 base and J gave up 7 bases, with 8 bases separating them. The CDR3 covers 14 residues. The germline V gene encodes CDR1 LGHNT and CDR2 FRNRAP. CDR3 bases: TGTGCTAGTGGTTTGGATTTGCAGAATTCACCCCTCCACTTT. Encoded protein: CASGLDLQNSPLHF.

The chain employs TRBV6-1 and TRBJ2-3, with D unclear. The V and J ends lost 5 bases and 6 bases respectively, with 12 bases between them. Germline values: CDR1 MNHNS, CDR2 SASEGT. This CDR3 contains 13 residues. This chain's CDR3 is CASSFFSKDTQYF. CDR3 coding DNA: TGTGCCAGCAGTTTCTTTAGCAAGGATACGCAGTATTTT.

The chain carries TRBV7-9 and TRBJ2-5, with D maybe TRBD2 (6 bases). V lost 4 bases to trimming and J lost 5 bases, with 11 bases between them. Germline CDR1 and CDR2: SEHNR and FQNEAQ (reference sequence). This CDR3 is built from 13 residues. For the CDR3, the DNA is TGTGCCAGCAGCTACAACCGGGGGGAGACCCAGTACTTC. Protein product: CASSYNRGETQYF.

This clone was observed at least ten times. The chain uses TRBV2 and TRBJ1-4; TRBD1 is a possible D gene (6 bases). There are 14 residues in the CDR3. The V gene lost 6 bases and the J gene lost 11 bases, with 19 bases spanning the gap. CDR1 SNHLY and CDR2 FYNNEI come from the germline V gene. Written as DNA, the CDR3 is TGTGCCAGCAGGAACAGGGCTTTAGAGGGGAAACTGTTTTTT. It yields the protein CASRNRALEGKLFF.

The rearrangement joins TRBV6-5 to TRBJ2-7; 9 bases agree with TRBD1. Trimming cost V 6 bases and J 3 bases; bases outside gene matches: 9. Germline lookup yields CDR1 MNHEY and CDR2 SVGAGI. CDR3 length equals 15 residues. CDR3 nucleotide sequence: TGTGCCAGCAGCCTTAACACGGGACAGGGCTACGAGCAGTACTTC. The encoded protein is CASSLNTGQGYEQYF.

This chain joins TRBV7-7 and TRBJ1-1, with D perhaps TRBD1 (6 bases). The CDR3 is 13 amino acids. The germline CDR1 and CDR2 sequences are SSHAT and FNYEAQ (reference sequence). The CDR3 DNA sequence: TGTGCTAGTTACAGGGCTGGGAGCACTGAAGCTTTCTTT. Encoded protein: CASYRAGSTEAFF.